These 20 T cell receptor beta chains originate from one sample sequenced in a study of cytomegalovirus exposure and HLA in healthy donors. 13 Jbeta primers and 60 Vbeta primers were used for the PCR. Produced via immunoSEQ multiplex PCR; TCRdb's table is partial and in-frame only. The data contain 250,000 to 350,000 clones, about 80% of them singletons. The sample consisted of PBMCs. Receptor source: a girl aged 2-10 years in good health and CMV-seronegative.

V gene TRBV20-1 combines with J gene TRBJ2-1; a weak D match, TRBD1 (6 bases). CDR1 DFQATT and CDR2 SNEGSKA come from the germline V gene (reference sequence). The CDR3 length is 8 residues. The CDR3 here is CRGGDRFF. CDR3 bases: TGCAGAGGGGGTGATCGGTTCTTC.

V usage is TRBV7-9 and J usage is TRBJ2-7; 7 bases map to TRBD2. Germline-derived CDR1 and CDR2 are SEHNR and FQNEAQ (reference sequence). J gave up 3 bases and V 5 bases, and 10 bases lay outside the gene matches. CDR3 length: 15 amino acids. The CDR3 nucleotides read TGTGCCAGCAGCATCGATGTGGCGGGAGACTACGAGCAGTACTTC. It translates to CASSIDVAGDYEQYF.

This chain joins TRBV6-5 and TRBJ2-2, with D unclear. This CDR3 contains 14 residues. Germline CDR1 is MNHEY and CDR2 is SVGAGI. V was pared by 2 bases and J by 1 base, with 5 bases between. The CDR3 DNA reads as TGTGCCAGCAGTTACAACAGGAACACCGGGGAGCTGTTTTTT. This encodes CASSYNRNTGELFF.

The chain joins TRBV10-3 to TRBJ1-2; TRBD1 matches at 9 bases. J lost 1 base, V lost 6 bases, and 6 bases had no gene match. The CDR3 consists of 15 residues. Germline assignment: CDR1 ENHRY and CDR2 SYGVKD. CDR3 protein: CAISYSGQGNYGYTF. DNA for the CDR3: TGTGCCATCAGCTACTCGGGACAGGGTAACTATGGCTACACCTTC.

This clone was counted between two and nine times. The chain recombines TRBV7-6 with TRBJ2-5, with 8 nucleotides matching TRBD2. The CDR3 consists of 14 residues. V was clipped by 4 bases and J by 6 bases; unmatched bases: 7. CDR1 is SGHVS, CDR2 FNYEAQ, per germline. CDR3 DNA sequence: TGTGCCAGCAGCTATAGCGGGATCCGACAGACCCAGTACTTC. This encodes CASSYSGIRQTQYF.

V and J are TRBV6-4 and TRBJ2-3; D possibly corresponds to TRBD2 (6 bases). CDR1 is MRHNA, CDR2 SNTAGT, per germline. The CDR3 spans 15 residues. V shed 0 bases and J shed 3 bases, with 10 bases lying between them. The CDR3 loop is CASSDSSGGTDTQYF. In nucleotides, the CDR3 is TGTGCCAGCAGTGACTCTAGCGGAGGAACAGATACGCAGTATTTT.

V and J are TRBV2 and TRBJ1-1; 9 bases map to TRBD1. Germline V CDR1 and CDR2: SNHLY, FYNNEI. The CDR3 loop spans 16 amino acids. Losses at the gene ends were 3 bases for V and 4 bases for J; bases not matched to a gene: 9. The CDR3 sequence: CASSEPGQGRPTEAFF. As DNA, the CDR3 is TGTGCCAGCAGTGAGCCGGGACAGGGTCGTCCCACTGAAGCTTTCTTT. The whole variable domain, remainder taken from reference TRBV2 and TRBJ1-1, is EPEVTQTPSHQVTQMGQEVILRCVPISNHLYFYWYRQILGQKVEFLVSFYNNEISEKSEIFDDQFSVERPDGSNFTLKIRSTKLEDSAMYFCASSEPGQGRPTEAFFGQGTRLTVV.

This chain links TRBV5-1 with TRBJ1-6; D not resolved. V shed 0 bases and J shed 13 bases, with 11 bases lying between them. This CDR3 spans 13 amino acids. Germline CDR1 reads SGHRS; CDR2 reads YFSETQ. CDR3 region: CASSLAGPAPLHF. In DNA, the CDR3 is TGCGCCAGCAGCTTGGCCGGTCCAGCGCCCCTCCACTTT.

The chain recombines TRBV5-1 with TRBJ2-3; 15 nucleotides align to TRBD2. The CDR3 extends over 19 amino acids. Germline V CDR1 and CDR2: SGHRS, YFSETQ. V shed 1 base and J 2 bases; nucleotides not matched to a gene: 8. CDR3 in DNA: TGCGCCAGCAGCTTGACCGGGACTAGCGGGAGGATTGACACAGATACGCAGTATTTT. This sequence encodes CASSLTGTSGRIDTDTQYF.

This chain connects TRBV11-2 to TRBJ2-5; the D is unclear. Looked up from germline, CDR1 is SGHAT and CDR2 is FQNNGV. V dropped 5 bases and J dropped 1 base, with 11 bases sitting between them. This CDR3 is built from 14 residues. The DNA of the CDR3 is TGTGCCAGCAGCCTTGTCTCGTGCCAAGAGACCCAGTACTTC. It yields the protein CASSLVSCQETQYF.

This rearrangement joins TRBV4-1 to TRBJ2-7; TRBD1 aligns across 7 bases. CDR1 MGHRA and CDR2 YSYEKL come from the germline V gene. The CDR3 covers 15 residues. Trimming took 1 base from V and 3 from J; bases not matched to a gene: 6. The CDR3 is CASSQATGTNYEQYF. CDR3 nucleotides: TGCGCCAGCAGCCAAGCGACAGGGACCAACTACGAGCAGTACTTC.

V usage is TRBV30 and J usage is TRBJ1-1, with TRBD1 identical over 8 bases. From germline, CDR1 is GTSNPN and CDR2 SVGIG (reference sequence). The CDR3 extends over 12 amino acids. J was trimmed by 8 bases and V by 5 bases; bases with no gene match: 7. DNA of the CDR3: TGTGCCTGGGGACAGGGAGCACCAGAAGCTTTCTTT. Its translation: CAWGQGAPEAFF. The variable domain in full, with the rest retrieved from reference TRBV30 and TRBJ1-1, is SQTIHQWPATLVQPVGSPLSLECTVEGTSNPNLYWYRQAAGRGLQLLFYSVGIGQISSEVPQNLSASRPQDRQFILSSKKLLLSDSGFYLCAWGQGAPEAFFGQGTRLTVV.

This chain links TRBV30 with TRBJ2-3; TRBD2 agrees at 9 bases. Germline assignment: CDR1 GTSNPN and CDR2 SVGIG (reference sequence). After removal of 0 bases from V and 2 bases from J, the junction contained 6 bases not matched to a gene. The CDR3 consists of 16 residues. The CDR3, as DNA: TGTGCCTGGAGTGTGGACAGCGGGGGGTACACAGATACGCAGTATTTT. Amino acid sequence: CAWSVDSGGYTDTQYF. Looking up the rest from reference TRBV30 and TRBJ2-3 gives the full variable domain: SQTIHQWPATLVQPVGSPLSLECTVEGTSNPNLYWYRQAAGRGLQLLFYSVGIGQISSEVPQNLSASRPQDRQFILSSKKLLLSDSGFYLCAWSVDSGGYTDTQYFGPGTRLTVL.

This clone showed up just a few times. The chain uses TRBV5-5 and TRBJ1-1; TRBD1 agrees at 9 bases. Trimming removed 4 bases from V and 1 base from J; junction bases left unmatched: 11. The germline V gene has CDR1 SGHKS and CDR2 YYEKEE (reference sequence). The CDR3 extends over 17 amino acids. CDR3 nucleotides: TGTGCCAGCAGCCGAGTCCCCCGGACAGGGGCGAACACTGAAGCTTTCTTT. Encoded protein: CASSRVPRTGANTEAFF.

The V call is TRBV27, the J call TRBJ1-2; TRBD1 agrees at 9 bases. V gave up 0 bases and J gave up 10 bases; unmatched junction bases: 9. The CDR3 is made up of 15 amino acids. Germline V gene lookup returns CDR1 MNHEY and CDR2 SMNVEV (reference sequence). The DNA for the CDR3 is TGTGCCAGCAGTTTATCGGGGACAGGGTTCAACGACTACACCTTC. The encoded protein is CASSLSGTGFNDYTF.

The V call is TRBV27, the J call TRBJ2-6; 9 nucleotides agree with TRBD1. The CDR3 spans 20 residues. V gave up 2 bases and J gave up 0 bases; unmatched junction bases: 11. Germline values: CDR1 MNHEY, CDR2 SMNVEV (reference sequence). CDR3 sequence: CASSLIRGTGFYSGANVLTF. The CDR3 DNA follows: TGTGCCAGCAGTTTAATTAGGGGGACAGGGTTCTACTCTGGGGCCAACGTCCTGACTTTC.

The CDR3 nucleotides read TGTGCCAGCAGCTTGAGGCAGATGGCAACAGATACGCAGTATTTT. Translated: CASSLRQMATDTQYF. The chain is built from TRBV28 and TRBJ2-3; unclear D gene. Germline V CDR1 and CDR2: MDHEN, SYDVKM. Trimming took 6 bases from V and 3 from J, leaving 16 bases between them. The CDR3 runs to 15 residues.

This clone was counted a few times. This sequence joins TRBV28 and TRBJ2-4; tentatively, D is TRBD1 (6 bases). CDR1 is MDHEN, CDR2 SYDVKM, per germline. V was cut by 3 bases and J by 3 bases, with 9 bases left in between. The CDR3 spans 14 residues. The CDR3 protein is CASSFADSKNIQYF. Here the CDR3 DNA reads TGTGCCAGCAGTTTTGCGGACAGCAAAAACATTCAGTACTTC. The full variable domain, completed using reference TRBV28 and TRBJ2-4, is DVKVTQSSRYLVKRTGEKVFLECVQDMDHENMFWYRQDPGLGLRLIYFSYDVKMKEKGDIPEGYSVSREKKERFSLILESASTNQTSMYLCASSFADSKNIQYFGAGTRLSVL.

V is TRBV6-6 and J is TRBJ2-1; D might be TRBD2 (6 bases). Trimming cost V 7 bases and J 5 bases, with 12 bases left between them. Germline V gene lookup returns CDR1 MNHNY and CDR2 SVGAGI (reference sequence). The CDR3 spans 13 residues. CDR3 amino acids: CASNWGGNNEQFF. Here the CDR3 DNA reads TGTGCCAGCAATTGGGGCGGGAACAATGAGCAGTTCTTC.

The rearrangement uses TRBV6-4 and TRBJ1-4; a possible D gene is TRBD1 (5 bases). Germline V gives CDR1 MRHNA, CDR2 SNTAGT. The CDR3 is 16 amino acids. The V end lost 0 bases, the J end lost 4 bases, and 12 bases lay between the germline ends. This CDR3 is CASSDSTYQGNEKLFF. In DNA form, the CDR3 reads TGTGCCAGCAGTGACTCGACGTACCAGGGTAATGAAAAACTGTTTTTT.